These T cell receptor beta chains were read from a single sample in a study of regulatory T cells in long-lasting Graves disease. MiXCR was run by TCRdb on the multiplex PCR reads, yielding one entry per CDR3 protein. The sample has approximately 500,000 distinct CDR3 sequences; approximately 21% are singletons. Sequenced here: peripheral blood mononuclear cells (PBMCs), sampled when the disease was refractory, from a patient treated with antithyroid drugs. These receptors all stem from a female donor with Graves disease. Each CDR3 is given without its conserved first and last residue. Each record gives: V gene, J gene, CDR3 protein.

TRBV29-1	TRBJ1-5	SIRQTDQPQH
TRBV7-9	TRBJ2-7	ASSLSSRSAYEQY
TRBV28	TRBJ2-7	ASSLDRVDDEQY
TRBV5-1	TRBJ2-4	ASSFQQGRENIQY
TRBV29-1	TRBJ2-7	SVAVGAYEQY
TRBV20-1	TRBJ2-5	SAAAGVQETQY
TRBV6-1	TRBJ1-5	ASRGRGRNQPQH
TRBV9	TRBJ1-2	ASSVGVDGTNYGYT
TRBV3-1	TRBJ2-1	ASSQFQGAYNEQF
TRBV27	TRBJ2-2	ASSLSLRGVGELF
TRBV19	TRBJ1-6	ASSATPGSRNSPLH
TRBV28	TRBJ2-7	ASSSGQQNEQY
TRBV28	TRBJ2-1	ASSSLAESSYNEQF
TRBV28	TRBJ1-5	ASRPQVRPQH
TRBV5-1	TRBJ1-2	ASSLEANYGYT
TRBV12-3/TRBV12-4	TRBJ1-3	ASSQLTENTIY
TRBV19	TRBJ1-5	ASSRPTGDRISNQPQH
TRBV13	TRBJ1-6	ASSLGLQGGNSPLH
TRBV3-1	TRBJ1-2	ASSQDLGFQSGYT
TRBV9	TRBJ2-1	ASSVRGGADSSYNEQF
TRBV10-3	TRBJ1-3	ASDRDRGLRNTIY
TRBV9	TRBJ1-1	ASSVSQGSTEAF
TRBV4-3	TRBJ2-5	ASSQGVGRDQETQY
TRBV28	TRBJ1-2	ASRTSLGGPNYGYT
TRBV2	TRBJ1-4	ASSPQGRREKLF
TRBV9	TRBJ2-7	ASSPGAGPREQY
TRBV7-7	TRBJ2-5	ASSSHLMGETQY
TRBV6-1	TRBJ2-7	ASSIGAHEQY
TRBV5-1	TRBJ1-2	ASSLGWRTENYGYT
TRBV7-9	TRBJ2-7	ASSLSVDYEQY
TRBV28	TRBJ1-5	ASSFQGGQQPQH
TRBV28	TRBJ2-1	ASSPLGYSTSGRSYNEQF
TRBV28	TRBJ2-4	ASSPSRESPLHY
TRBV6-1	TRBJ2-7	ASSTNRLEY
TRBV6-5	TRBJ2-7	ASSYSEKSSYEQY
TRBV4-1	TRBJ1-6	ASSRVLNSPLH
TRBV4-1	TRBJ1-1	ASSQDSWMNTEAF
TRBV28	TRBJ2-2	ASRPAGGPNTGELF
TRBV5-4	TRBJ1-6	ASSLTRDPYSPLH
TRBV19	TRBJ2-7	ASSSRDTGYEQY
TRBV11-3	TRBJ2-7	ASSPPGLRWEQY